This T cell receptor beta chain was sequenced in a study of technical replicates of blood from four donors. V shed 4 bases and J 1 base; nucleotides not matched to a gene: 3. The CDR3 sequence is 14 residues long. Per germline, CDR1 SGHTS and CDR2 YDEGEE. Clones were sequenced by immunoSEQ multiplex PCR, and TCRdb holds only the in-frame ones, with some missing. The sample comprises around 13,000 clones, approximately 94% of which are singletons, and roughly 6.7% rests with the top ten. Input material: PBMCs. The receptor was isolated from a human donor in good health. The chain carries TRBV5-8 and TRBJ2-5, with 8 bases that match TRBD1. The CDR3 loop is CASSRGQAQETQYF. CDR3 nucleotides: TGTGCCAGCAGCCGGGGACAGGCCCAAGAGACCCAGTACTTC. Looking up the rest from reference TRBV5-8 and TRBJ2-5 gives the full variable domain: EAGVTQSPTHLIKTRGQQATLRCSPISGHTSVYWYQQALGLGLQFLLWYDEGEERNRGNFPPRFSGRQFPNYSSELNVNALELEDSALYLCASSRGQAQETQYFGPGTRLLVL.